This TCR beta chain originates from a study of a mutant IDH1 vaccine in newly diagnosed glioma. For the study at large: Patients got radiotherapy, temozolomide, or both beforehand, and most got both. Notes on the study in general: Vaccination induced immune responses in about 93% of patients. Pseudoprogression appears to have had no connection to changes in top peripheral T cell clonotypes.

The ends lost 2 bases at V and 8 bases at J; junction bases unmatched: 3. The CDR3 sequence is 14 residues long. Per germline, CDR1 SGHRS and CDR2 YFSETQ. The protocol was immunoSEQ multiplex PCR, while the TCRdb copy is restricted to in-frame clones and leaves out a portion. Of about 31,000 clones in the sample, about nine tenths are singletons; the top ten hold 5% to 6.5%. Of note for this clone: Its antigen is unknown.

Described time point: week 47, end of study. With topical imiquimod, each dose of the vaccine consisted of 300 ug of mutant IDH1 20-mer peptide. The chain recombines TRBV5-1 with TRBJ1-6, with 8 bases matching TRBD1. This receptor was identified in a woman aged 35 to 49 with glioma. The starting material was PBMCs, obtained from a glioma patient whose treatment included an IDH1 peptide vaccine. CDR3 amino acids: CASSFQGADSPLHF. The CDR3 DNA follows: TGCGCCAGCAGCTTTCAGGGGGCGGATTCACCCCTCCACTTT.